This T cell receptor (beta chain) appears in the sequencing data of a study of glioma-infiltrating T cells after dendritic cell vaccination. Overall study results and limits: Few patients contributed both blood and tumor specimens.

In regard to this clone: Its antigen is undetermined.

Only in-frame clones appear in the TCRdb table, and some are missing; sequencing was by immunoSEQ multiplex PCR. This table holds around 97,000 clones, roughly 80% found once. The sequence came from a human donor with glioblastoma. The starting material was blood, obtained before dendritic cell vaccination.

Here the CDR3 DNA reads TGTGCCAGCTCACAAACGACAGGGGGGAACACTGAAGCTTTCTTT. Its translation is CASSQTTGGNTEAFF. The rearrangement links TRBV18 to TRBJ1-1, with 9 bases lining up with TRBD1. Germline CDR1 and CDR2: KGHSH and LQKENI. The CDR3 consists of 15 residues. V was pared by 4 bases and J by 1 base, with 4 bases of the junction left unmatched.